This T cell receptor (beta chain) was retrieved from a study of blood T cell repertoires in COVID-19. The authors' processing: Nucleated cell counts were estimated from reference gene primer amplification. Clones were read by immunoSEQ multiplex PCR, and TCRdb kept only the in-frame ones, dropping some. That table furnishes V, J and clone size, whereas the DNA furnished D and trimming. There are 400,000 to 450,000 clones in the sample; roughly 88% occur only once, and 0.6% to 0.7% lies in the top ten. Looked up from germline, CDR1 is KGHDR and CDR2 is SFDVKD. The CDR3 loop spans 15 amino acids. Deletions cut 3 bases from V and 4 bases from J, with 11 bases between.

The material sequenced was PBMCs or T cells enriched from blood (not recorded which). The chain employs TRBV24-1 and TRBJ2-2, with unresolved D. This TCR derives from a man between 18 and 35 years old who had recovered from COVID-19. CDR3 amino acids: CATSDPAASTGELFF. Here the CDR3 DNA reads TGTGCCACCAGTGATCCGGCAGCGAGCACCGGGGAGCTGTTTTTT.